What follows describes a single T cell receptor (beta chain). The sample is drawn from a study of blood T cell repertoires in COVID-19. Measured with immunoSEQ multiplex PCR; TCRdb has only the in-frame clones, and not every one. The sample includes about 270,000 clones, about 90% of them seen just once. V gave up 4 bases and J gave up 9 bases; unmatched junction bases: 9. CDR1 is SNHLY and CDR2 is FYNNEI in the germline V gene. The CDR3 is made up of 16 amino acids. This sequence was found in a person under 35 with COVID-19, enrolled during active disease. The material sequenced was peripheral blood. This chain joins TRBV2 and TRBJ2-3, with 14 nucleotides matching TRBD2. The CDR3 here is CASSVGTSGSQRTQYF. CDR3 nucleotides: TGTGCCAGCAGTGTCGGGACTAGCGGGAGTCAACGAACGCAGTATTTT.